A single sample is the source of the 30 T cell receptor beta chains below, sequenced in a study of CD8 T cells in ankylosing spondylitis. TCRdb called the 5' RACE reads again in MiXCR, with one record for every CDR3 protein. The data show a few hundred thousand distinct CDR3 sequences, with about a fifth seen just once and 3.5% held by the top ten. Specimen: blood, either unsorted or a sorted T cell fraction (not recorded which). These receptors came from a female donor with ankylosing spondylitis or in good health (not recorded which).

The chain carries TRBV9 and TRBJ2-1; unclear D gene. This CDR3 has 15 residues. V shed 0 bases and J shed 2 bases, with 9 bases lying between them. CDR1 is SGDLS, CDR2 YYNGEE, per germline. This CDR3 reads CASSVDLVTYNEQFF. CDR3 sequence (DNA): TGTGCCAGCAGCGTAGATTTGGTAACCTACAATGAGCAGTTCTTC.

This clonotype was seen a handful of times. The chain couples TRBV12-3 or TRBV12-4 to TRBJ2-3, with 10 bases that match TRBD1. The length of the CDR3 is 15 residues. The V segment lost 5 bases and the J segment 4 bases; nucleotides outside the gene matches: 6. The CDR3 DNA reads TGTGCCAGCAGTCCTGGGACAGGGGTAGCAGATACGCAGTATTTT. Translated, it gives CASSPGTGVADTQYF.

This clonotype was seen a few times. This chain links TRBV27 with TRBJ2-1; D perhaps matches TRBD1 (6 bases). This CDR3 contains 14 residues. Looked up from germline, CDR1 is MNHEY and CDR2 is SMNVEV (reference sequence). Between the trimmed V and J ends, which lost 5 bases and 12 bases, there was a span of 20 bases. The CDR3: CASSTTSRGLGQFF. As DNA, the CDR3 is TGTGCCAGCAGTACCACCTCCAGGGGCTTGGGGCAGTTCTTC.

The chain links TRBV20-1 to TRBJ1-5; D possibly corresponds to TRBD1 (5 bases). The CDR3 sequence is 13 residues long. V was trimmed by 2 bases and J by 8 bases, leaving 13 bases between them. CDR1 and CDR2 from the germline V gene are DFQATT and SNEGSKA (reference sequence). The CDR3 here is CSARRGTGKPQHF. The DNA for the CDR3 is TGCAGTGCTAGAAGAGGGACGGGAAAGCCCCAGCATTTT.

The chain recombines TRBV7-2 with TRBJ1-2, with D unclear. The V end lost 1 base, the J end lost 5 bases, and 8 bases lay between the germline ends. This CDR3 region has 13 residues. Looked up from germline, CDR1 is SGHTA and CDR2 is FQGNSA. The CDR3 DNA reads TGTGCCAGCAGCTTAGTCGAGGGATATGGCTACACCTTC. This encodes CASSLVEGYGYTF. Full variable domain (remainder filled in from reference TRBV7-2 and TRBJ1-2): GAGVSQSPSNKVTEKGKDVELRCDPISGHTALYWYRQSLGQGLEFLIYFQGNSAPDKSGLPSDRFSAERTGGSVSTLTIQRTQQEDSAVYLCASSLVEGYGYTFGSGTRLTVV.

In nucleotides, the CDR3 is TGCGCCAGCAGCCAAGTAGGGTACGGGGACTATGGCTACACCTTC. Translated, it gives CASSQVGYGDYGYTF. The chain recombines TRBV4-1 with TRBJ1-2; D gene ambiguous. The CDR3 has 15 residues. Germline values: CDR1 MGHRA, CDR2 YSYEKL. Trimming cost V 1 base and J 3 bases, with 12 bases left between them.

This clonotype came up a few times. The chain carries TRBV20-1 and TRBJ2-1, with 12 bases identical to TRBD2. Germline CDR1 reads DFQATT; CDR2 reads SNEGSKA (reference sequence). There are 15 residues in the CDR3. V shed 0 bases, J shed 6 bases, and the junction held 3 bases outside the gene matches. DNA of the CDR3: TGCAGTGCTAGAGATCGACTAGCGGGAGTCAATGAGCAGTTCTTC. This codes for CSARDRLAGVNEQFF.

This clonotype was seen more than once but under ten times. CDR3 amino acids: CAISPQSYEQYF. The CDR3 DNA reads as TGTGCCATCAGTCCACAGAGTTACGAGCAGTACTTC. J is TRBJ2-7 and V is TRBV10-3; D ambiguous. The CDR3 is 12 amino acids. Germline CDR1 reads ENHRY; CDR2 reads SYGVKD. Trimming pared 5 bases from V and 4 bases from J, leaving 9 bases between.

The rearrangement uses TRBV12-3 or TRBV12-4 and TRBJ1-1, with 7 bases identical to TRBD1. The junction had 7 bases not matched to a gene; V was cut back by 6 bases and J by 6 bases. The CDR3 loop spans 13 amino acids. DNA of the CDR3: TGTGCCAGCAGCAGGGGGGCCTCAGCTGAAGCTTTCTTT. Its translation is CASSRGASAEAFF.

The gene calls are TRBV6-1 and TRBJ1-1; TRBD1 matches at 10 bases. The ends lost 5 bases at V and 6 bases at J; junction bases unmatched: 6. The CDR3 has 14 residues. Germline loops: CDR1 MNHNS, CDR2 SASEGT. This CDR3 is CASSPRTGGAEAFF. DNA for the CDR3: TGTGCCAGCAGTCCCCGGACAGGGGGGGCTGAAGCTTTCTTT.

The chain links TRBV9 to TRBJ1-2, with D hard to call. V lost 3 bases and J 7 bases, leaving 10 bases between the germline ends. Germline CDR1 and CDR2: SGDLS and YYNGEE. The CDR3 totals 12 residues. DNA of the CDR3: TGTGCCAGCAGCGCACCCTTAGGTGGCTACACCTTC. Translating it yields CASSAPLGGYTF.

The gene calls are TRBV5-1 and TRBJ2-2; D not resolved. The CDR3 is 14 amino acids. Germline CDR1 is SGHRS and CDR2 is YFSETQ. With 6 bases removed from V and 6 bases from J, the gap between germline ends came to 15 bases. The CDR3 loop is CASTSVNGPGELFF. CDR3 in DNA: TGCGCCAGCACGAGTGTGAATGGGCCCGGGGAGCTGTTTTTT.

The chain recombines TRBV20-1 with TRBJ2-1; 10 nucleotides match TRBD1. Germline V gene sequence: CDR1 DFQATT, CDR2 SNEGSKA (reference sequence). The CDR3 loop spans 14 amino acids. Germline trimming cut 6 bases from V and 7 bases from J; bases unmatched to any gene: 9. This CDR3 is CSATGTGAGNEQFF. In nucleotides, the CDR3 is TGCAGTGCCACCGGGACAGGGGCGGGGAATGAGCAGTTCTTC.

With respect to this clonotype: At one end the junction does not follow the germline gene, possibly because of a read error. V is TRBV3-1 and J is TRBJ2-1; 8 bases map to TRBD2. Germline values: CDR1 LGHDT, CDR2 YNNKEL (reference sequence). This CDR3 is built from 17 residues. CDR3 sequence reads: CACSLLTQLAAHNEQFF. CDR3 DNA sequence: TGTGCCTGCAGTCTACTTACTCAACTAGCGGCACACAATGAGCAGTTCTTC.

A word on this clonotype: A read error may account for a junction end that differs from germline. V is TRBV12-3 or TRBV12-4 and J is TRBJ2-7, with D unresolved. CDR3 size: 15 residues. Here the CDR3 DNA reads TGTGCCAGCACTTTACAAGTCGGTCCCTCTAAAGAGCAGTACTTC. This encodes CASTLQVGPSKEQYF.

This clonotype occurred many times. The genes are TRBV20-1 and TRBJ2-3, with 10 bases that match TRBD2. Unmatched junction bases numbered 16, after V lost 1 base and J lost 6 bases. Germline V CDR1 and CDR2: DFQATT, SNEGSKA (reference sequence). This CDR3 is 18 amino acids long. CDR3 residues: CSARGGWASGRRSDTQYF. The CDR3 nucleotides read TGCAGTGCTAGAGGGGGCTGGGCTAGCGGGAGAAGGAGCGATACGCAGTATTTT.

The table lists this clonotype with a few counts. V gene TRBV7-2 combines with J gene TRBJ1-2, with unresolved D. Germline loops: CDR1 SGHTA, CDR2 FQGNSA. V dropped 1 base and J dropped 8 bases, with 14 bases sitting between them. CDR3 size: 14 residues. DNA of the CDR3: TGTGCCAGCAGCTTAGGCACGAGGATTCGGGGCTACACCTTC. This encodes CASSLGTRIRGYTF.

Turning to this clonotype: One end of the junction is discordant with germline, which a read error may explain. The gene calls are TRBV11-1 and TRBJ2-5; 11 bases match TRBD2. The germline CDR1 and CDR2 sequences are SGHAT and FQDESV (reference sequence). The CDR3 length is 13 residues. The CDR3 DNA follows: TGTGCCAGCAGGTTAGCGGGAGGGGAGACCCAGTACTTC. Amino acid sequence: CASRLAGGETQYF.

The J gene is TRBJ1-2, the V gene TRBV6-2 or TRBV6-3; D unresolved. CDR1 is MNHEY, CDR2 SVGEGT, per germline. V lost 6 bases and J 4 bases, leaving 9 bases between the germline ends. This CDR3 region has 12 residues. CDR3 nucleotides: TGTGCCAGCAGCGCTTCTGTCTATGGCTACACCTTC. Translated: CASSASVYGYTF.

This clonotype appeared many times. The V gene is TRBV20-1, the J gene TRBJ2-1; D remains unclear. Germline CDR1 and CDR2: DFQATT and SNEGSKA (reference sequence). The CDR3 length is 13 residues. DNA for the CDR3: TGCAGGTTAGTCCAGGCCGGCAGCAATGAGCAGTTCTTC. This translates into CRLVQAGSNEQFF.

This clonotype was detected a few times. CDR3: CASSLRPGSYNEQFF. The DNA of the CDR3 is TGCGCCAGCAGCTTGCGGCCCGGTTCCTACAATGAGCAGTTCTTC. The genes are TRBV5-1 and TRBJ2-1; no clear D. Germline CDR1 is SGHRS and CDR2 is YFSETQ. CDR3 size: 15 residues. Deletions cut 1 base from V and 1 base from J, with 9 bases between.

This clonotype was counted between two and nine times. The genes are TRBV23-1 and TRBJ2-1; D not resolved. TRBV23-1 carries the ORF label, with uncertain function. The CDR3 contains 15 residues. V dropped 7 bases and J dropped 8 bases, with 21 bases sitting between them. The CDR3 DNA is TGCGCCAGCACGATTGTGCGGAATTCGGTCTATGAGCAGTTCTTC. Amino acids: CASTIVRNSVYEQFF.

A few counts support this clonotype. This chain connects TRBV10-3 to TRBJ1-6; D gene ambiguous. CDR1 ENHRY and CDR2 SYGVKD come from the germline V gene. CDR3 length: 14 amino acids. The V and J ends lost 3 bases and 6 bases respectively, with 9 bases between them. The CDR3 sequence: CAISDWQTNSPLHF. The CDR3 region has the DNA TGTGCCATCAGTGACTGGCAGACTAATTCACCCCTCCACTTT.

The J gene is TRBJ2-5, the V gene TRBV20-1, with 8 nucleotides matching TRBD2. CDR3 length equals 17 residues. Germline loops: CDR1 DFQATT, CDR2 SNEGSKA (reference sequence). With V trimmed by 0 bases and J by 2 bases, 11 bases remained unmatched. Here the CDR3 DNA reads TGCAGTGCTAGAGATGGGGGGCTAGCGGGCCTGCAAGAGACCCAGTACTTC. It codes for CSARDGGLAGLQETQYF.

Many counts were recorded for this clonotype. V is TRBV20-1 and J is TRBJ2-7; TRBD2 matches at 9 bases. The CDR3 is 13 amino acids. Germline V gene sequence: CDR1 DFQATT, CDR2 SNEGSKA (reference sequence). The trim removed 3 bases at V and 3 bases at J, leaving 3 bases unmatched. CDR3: CSARVREGYEQYF. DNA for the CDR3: TGCAGTGCTAGGGTGCGGGAGGGCTACGAGCAGTACTTC.

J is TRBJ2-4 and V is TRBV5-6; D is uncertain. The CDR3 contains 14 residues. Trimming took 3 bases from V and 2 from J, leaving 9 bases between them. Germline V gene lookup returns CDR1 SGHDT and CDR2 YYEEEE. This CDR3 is CASSSSGTKNIQYF. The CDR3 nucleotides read TGTGCCAGCAGCTCGTCTGGGACCAAAAACATTCAGTACTTC.

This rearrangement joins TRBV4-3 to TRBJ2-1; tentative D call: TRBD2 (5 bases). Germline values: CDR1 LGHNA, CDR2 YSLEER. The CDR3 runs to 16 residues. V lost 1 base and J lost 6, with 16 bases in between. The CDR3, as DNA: TGCGCCAGCAGCCAAGCGGGATACCCCGGTGCCAATGAGCAGTTCTTC. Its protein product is CASSQAGYPGANEQFF.

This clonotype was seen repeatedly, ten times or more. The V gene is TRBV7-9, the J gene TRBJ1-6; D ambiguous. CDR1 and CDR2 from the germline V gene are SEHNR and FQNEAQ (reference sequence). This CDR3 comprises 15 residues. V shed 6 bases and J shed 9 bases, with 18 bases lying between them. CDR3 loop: CASSSRNIDLSPLHF. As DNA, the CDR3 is TGTGCCAGCAGTTCTCGAAACATCGATCTTTCACCCCTCCACTTT.

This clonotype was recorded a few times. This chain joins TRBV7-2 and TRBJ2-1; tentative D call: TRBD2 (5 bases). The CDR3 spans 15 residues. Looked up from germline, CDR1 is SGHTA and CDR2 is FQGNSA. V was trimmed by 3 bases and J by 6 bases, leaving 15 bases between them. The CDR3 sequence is CASSLVGVNTNEQFF. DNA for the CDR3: TGTGCCAGCAGCTTGGTCGGGGTGAATACCAATGAGCAGTTCTTC.

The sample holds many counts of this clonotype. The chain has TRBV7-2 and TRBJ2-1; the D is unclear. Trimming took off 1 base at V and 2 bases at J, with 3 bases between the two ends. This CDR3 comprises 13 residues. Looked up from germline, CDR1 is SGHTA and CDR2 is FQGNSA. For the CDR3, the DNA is TGTGCCAGCAGCTTAGAGGCCTACAATGAGCAGTTCTTC. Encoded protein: CASSLEAYNEQFF.